The 6 T cell receptor beta chains below were found in one sample sequenced in a study of cytomegalovirus exposure and HLA in healthy donors. Use of 60 Vbeta and 13 Jbeta primers characterized the PCR. TCRdb's copy holds only in-frame clones and misses some; the assay was immunoSEQ multiplex PCR. This sample yields approximately 180,000 clones, of which 75% to 80% are seen a single time; less than 8% belongs to the top ten. Sample: PBMCs. All receptors come from a middle-aged man in good health and CMV-seropositive.

This rearrangement joins TRBV5-1 to TRBJ1-1, with TRBD1 matching over 10 bases. Trimming removed 6 bases from V and 4 bases from J; junction bases left unmatched: 9. This CDR3 spans 15 amino acids. Per the germline V gene, CDR1 is SGHRS and CDR2 is YFSETQ. CDR3 nucleotide sequence: TGCGCCAGCAACCCGACAGGGGGCGCAGGCACTGAAGCTTTCTTT. It is translated as CASNPTGGAGTEAFF.

V gene TRBV16 combines with J gene TRBJ2-7; TRBD2 is a possible D gene (5 bases). V lost 1 base, J lost 12 bases, and 16 bases lay in between. The CDR3 has 13 amino acids. From germline, CDR1 is KGHSY and CDR2 FQNENV. For the CDR3, the DNA is TGTGCCAGCAGCCAATTAGCAGAACGAGGGCTGTACTTC. Translating it yields CASSQLAERGLYF.

A word on this clone: Other DNA sequences in the sample encode the same CDR3. The V call is TRBV19, the J call TRBJ1-2; the match to TRBD1 covers 11 bases. Germline CDR1 reads LNHDA; CDR2 reads SQIVND (reference sequence). This CDR3 contains 16 residues. After removal of 7 bases from V and 7 bases from J, the junction contained 14 bases not matched to a gene. The CDR3 DNA is TGTGCCAGTAATAGACCGGGACAGGGGGAACGGAGTGGCTACACCTTC. This sequence encodes CASNRPGQGERSGYTF.

The gene calls are TRBV11-3 and TRBJ2-1; 7 bases map to TRBD1. CDR3 size: 14 residues. The trim removed 5 bases at V and 4 bases at J, leaving 5 bases unmatched. From germline, CDR1 is SGHNT and CDR2 YENEEA. CDR3 DNA sequence: TGTGCCAGCAGCGCAGGGGACAGTTACAATGAGCAGTTCTTC. It codes for CASSAGDSYNEQFF.

This clone was seen just once. The chain has TRBV5-1 and TRBJ2-5; D gene uncertain. Germline V gives CDR1 SGHRS, CDR2 YFSETQ. The CDR3 is 12 amino acids. Trimming cost V 5 bases and J 3 bases, with 8 bases left between them. Here the CDR3 reads CASSLLEETQYF. Here the CDR3 DNA reads TGCGCCAGCAGTCTTCTTGAAGAGACCCAGTACTTC.

J is TRBJ1-2 and V is TRBV5-1; 7 nucleotides align to TRBD1. Germline-derived CDR1 and CDR2 are SGHRS and YFSETQ. The V and J ends lost 2 bases and 3 bases, in that order; junction bases with no gene match: 4. The CDR3 is 14 amino acids. For the CDR3, the DNA is TGCGCCAGCAGCTTCTATCAGGGGGACTATGGCTACACCTTC. Its protein is CASSFYQGDYGYTF.